These T cell receptor beta chains were read from a single sample in a study of blood T cell repertoires in COVID-19. Measured with immunoSEQ multiplex PCR; TCRdb has only the in-frame clones, and not every one. Of 130,000 or so clones in the sample, 88% are singletons; the top ten hold 1.5%. Input material: peripheral blood. Receptors originate from a woman aged 55-70 years with acute or convalescent COVID-19. Both conserved end residues are part of each CDR3. The order of the fields is D gene, J gene, V gene, clone size, CDR3 protein, CDR3 DNA. D genes are given only for firm matches. The size of a clone is reported for some rows only, either as once, few or many, or as a class for expanded clones.

>.|TRBJ2-1|TRBV5-1|.
CASSSNGQTEQFF
TGCGCCAGCAGCTCGAACGGACAGACTGAGCAGTTCTTC
>.|TRBJ1-5|TRBV19|.
CASSTAAAVQPQHF
TGTGCCAGTAGTACCGCGGCAGCGGTTCAGCCCCAGCATTTT
>TRBD2|TRBJ2-1|TRBV19|.
CASSIGSSGGLKPHNEQFF
TGTGCCAGTAGTATAGGATCCAGCGGGGGACTCAAGCCCCACAATGAGCAGTTCTTC
>.|TRBJ2-2|TRBV23-1|.
CASRYGGSPPGELFF
TGCGCCAGCCGCTACGGGGGATCACCCCCCGGGGAGCTGTTTTTT
>TRBD1|TRBJ1-2|TRBV7-8|.
CASTRGGPQYGYTF
TGTGCCAGCACCCGAGGGGGCCCCCAGTATGGCTACACCTTC
>TRBD1|TRBJ1-2|TRBV7-2|.
CASSLDPPGTGGTNGYTF
TGTGCCAGCAGCTTAGACCCGCCCGGGACAGGGGGGACCAATGGCTACACCTTC
>TRBD1|TRBJ1-1|TRBV30|.
CAWSLTGGTDEAFF
TGTGCCTGGAGTCTAACAGGGGGAACGGATGAAGCTTTCTTT
>.|TRBJ2-2|TRBV9|.
CASSLAGVSGELFF
TGTGCCAGCAGCCTAGCCGGGGTGTCCGGGGAGCTGTTTTTT
>TRBD1|TRBJ2-7|TRBV29-1|.
CSALTGTVYEQYF
TGCAGCGCTCTGACAGGGACGGTCTACGAGCAGTACTTC
>TRBD2|TRBJ2-1|TRBV3-1/TRBV3-2|.
CASSLLAGGDNEQFF
TGTGCCAGCAGCCTACTAGCGGGGGGGGACAATGAGCAGTTCTTC
>TRBD1|TRBJ2-2|TRBV25-1|.
CASSDLRTGETGELFF
TGTGCCAGCAGTGACCTAAGGACAGGCGAAACCGGGGAGCTGTTTTTT
>.|TRBJ2-1|TRBV12-3/TRBV12-4|.
CASSINSNEQFF
TGTGCCAGCAGTATTAACAGCAATGAGCAGTTCTTC
>TRBD1|TRBJ1-4|TRBV27|.
CASSLQGAGEKLFF
TGTGCCAGCAGTTTACAGGGGGCAGGGGAAAAACTGTTTTTT
>TRBD1|TRBJ1-5|TRBV10-3|.
CAISETGQGGQPQHF
TGTGCCATCAGTGAGACAGGACAGGGCGGTCAGCCCCAGCATTTT
>TRBD2|TRBJ2-3|TRBV13|.
CASSLAAGLAGGAPSTDTQYF
TGTGCCAGCAGCTTAGCCGCGGGACTAGCGGGGGGAGCGCCTAGCACAGATACGCAGTATTTT
>TRBD1|TRBJ1-1|TRBV7-6|.
CASSSGQGQGTEAFF
TGTGCCAGCAGCTCGGGACAGGGCCAAGGCACTGAAGCTTTCTTT
>.|TRBJ2-7|TRBV5-5|.
CASSLVWGLDEQYF
TGTGCCAGCAGCTTGGTTTGGGGGCTTGACGAGCAGTACTTC
>.|TRBJ1-1|TRBV7-8|.
CASSLAGRNTEAFF
TGTGCCAGCAGCTTAGCCGGTCGGAACACTGAAGCTTTCTTT
>.|TRBJ2-5|TRBV7-2|.
CASSSYRVETQYF
TGTGCCAGCAGCTCGTACAGGGTTGAGACCCAGTACTTC
>.|TRBJ2-7|TRBV21-1|.
CASSKQIGGSYEQYF
TGTGCCAGCAGCAAACAGATAGGGGGCTCCTACGAGCAGTACTTC
>TRBD1|TRBJ1-1|TRBV19|.
CASSPGQSEAFF
TGTGCCAGTAGTCCGGGACAGAGTGAAGCTTTCTTT
>.|TRBJ2-7|TRBV19|once
CASSKSSGAGASYEQYF
TGTGCCAGTAGCAAATCGAGTGGGGCAGGGGCTTCCTACGAGCAGTACTTC
>.|TRBJ1-2|TRBV3-1/TRBV3-2|.
CASSPGARGYTF
TGTGCCAGCAGCCCAGGGGCCCGGGGCTACACCTTC
>.|TRBJ1-2|TRBV7-8|.
CASSLGGGSYGYTF
TGTGCCAGCAGCCTCGGGGGGGGTTCCTATGGCTACACCTTC
>TRBD1|TRBJ2-1|TRBV5-1|.
CASVGQGSYNEQFF
TGCGCCAGCGTGGGACAGGGGTCCTACAATGAGCAGTTCTTC
>.|TRBJ2-3|TRBV4-3|.
CASSRDSTDTQYF
TGCGCCAGCTCGCGGGACAGCACAGATACGCAGTATTTT
>.|TRBJ2-1|TRBV12-1|.
CASSFQRPRINEQFF
TGTGCCAGCAGCTTCCAGAGACCGCGGATCAATGAGCAGTTCTTC
>TRBD1|TRBJ2-5|TRBV28|.
CASSLSRQGGETQYF
TGTGCCAGCAGTTTATCCCGACAGGGGGGAGAGACCCAGTACTTC
>.|TRBJ1-6|TRBV29-1|.
CSVGYTYNSPLHF
TGCAGCGTTGGGTACACCTATAATTCACCCCTCCACTTT
>.|TRBJ1-6|TRBV6-5|.
CASRVLGAAPLHF
TGTGCCAGCAGGGTTTTGGGTGCGGCACCCCTCCACTTT
>TRBD1|TRBJ1-1|TRBV7-6|once
CASSRGQATEAFF
TGTGCCAGCAGCCGGGGACAGGCCACTGAAGCTTTCTTT
>TRBD1|TRBJ1-2|TRBV5-4|.
CASSMDRDYGYTF
TGTGCCAGCAGCATGGACAGGGACTATGGCTACACCTTC
>TRBD1|TRBJ1-6|TRBV5-1|.
CASSGPGQGVSALHF
TGCGCCAGCAGCGGCCCGGGACAGGGGGTTTCGGCCCTCCACTTT
>TRBD2|TRBJ2-1|TRBV5-1|.
CASSFQLGPSGRDNEQFF
TGCGCCAGCAGCTTCCAGCTTGGACCTAGCGGGAGAGACAATGAGCAGTTCTTC
>.|TRBJ2-7|TRBV30|.
CAWSVGTGTGEYF
.
>.|TRBJ2-2|TRBV7-2|.
CASSLEDYNTGELFF
TGTGCCAGCAGCTTAGAGGACTATAACACCGGGGAGCTGTTTTTT
>.|TRBJ1-4|TRBV19|few
CASSTSGEKLFF
TGTGCCAGTAGCACCAGTGGTGAAAAACTGTTTTTT
>TRBD1|TRBJ1-1|TRBV19|.
CASDRASGTEAFF
TGTGCCAGCGACAGGGCGTCGGGGACTGAAGCTTTCTTT
>TRBD1|TRBJ2-7|TRBV7-2|.
CASSLSGTVYEQYF
TGTGCCAGCAGCTTATCGGGGACAGTCTACGAGCAGTACTTC
>TRBD1|TRBJ2-5|TRBV7-2|.
CASSPFTRQGEETQYF
TGTGCCAGCAGCCCCTTTACAAGGCAGGGGGAAGAGACCCAGTACTTC
>.|TRBJ1-6|TRBV7-9|.
CASSLTTGDSPLHF
TGTGCCAGCAGCCTGACGACGGGGGATTCACCCCTCCACTTT
>.|TRBJ1-1|TRBV28|.
CASSLANTEAFF
TGTGCCAGCAGTTTGGCGAACACTGAAGCTTTCTTT